This T cell receptor (beta chain) derives from a study of technical replicates of blood from a handful of donors. The CDR3 has 12 amino acids. Germline CDR1 is MNHNS and CDR2 is SASEGT. The V end was cut by 6 bases, the J end by 6 bases, with 11 bases between. Measured with immunoSEQ multiplex PCR; TCRdb has only the in-frame clones, and not every one. The sample has about 86,000 clones, just over 95% seen once. Material for sequencing was T cells isolated from PBMCs. This receptor was taken from a human donor in good health. The gene calls are TRBV6-1 and TRBJ1-2; D is possibly TRBD1 (6 bases). CDR3 amino acids: CASRDRSNGYTF. The DNA of the CDR3 is TGTGCCAGCAGAGACAGGAGTAATGGCTACACCTTC.